The 20 T cell receptor beta chains reported below all come from one sample, sequenced in a study of CD8 T cells in Susac syndrome. With random hexamers, reverse transcription was performed on about 0.45 to 1 ug of RNA. One entry per CDR3 protein results from TCRdb running MiXCR on the immunoSEQ multiplex PCR reads. The sample consists of 100,000 to 150,000 distinct CDR3 sequences, 90% to 95% of them appearing once. The sample consisted of CD4+ T cells from PBMCs. The receptor set was obtained from a human donor in good health.

Only one count was recorded for this clonotype. This chain uses TRBV5-6 with TRBJ2-1, with 10 bases matching TRBD2. Looked up from germline, CDR1 is SGHDT and CDR2 is YYEEEE. The junction had 6 bases not matched to a gene; V was cut back by 0 bases and J by 9 bases. CDR3 size: 15 residues. The CDR3 sequence: CASSLVVSGRSEQFF. CDR3 nucleotides: TGTGCCAGCAGCTTGGTGGTTAGCGGGAGGTCTGAGCAGTTCTTC.

As DNA, the CDR3 is TGTGCCAGCAGCAACTACGCGGGAGGAACGTCGCACGAGCAGTACTTC. This sequence encodes CASSNYAGGTSHEQYF. The genes are TRBV21-1 and TRBJ2-7; the table's D call TRBD2 went unverified against the DNA. TRBV21-1 is a recognized pseudogene. CDR3 length: 16 residues.

The J gene is TRBJ2-1, the V gene TRBV3-1, with a possible D match to TRBD2 (6 bases). This CDR3 region has 12 residues. V was trimmed by 6 bases and J by 15 bases, leaving 18 bases between them. CDR1 is LGHDT and CDR2 is YNNKEL in the germline V gene (reference sequence). This CDR3 reads CASRLRELPAFF. CDR3 DNA: TGTGCCAGCAGACTTCGGGAGTTACCCGCGTTCTTC.

The rearrangement joins TRBV4-1 to TRBJ1-1; unclear D gene. Looked up from germline, CDR1 is MGHRA and CDR2 is YSYEKL. V was trimmed by 0 bases and J by 1 base, leaving 6 bases between them. There are 14 residues in the CDR3. Written as DNA, the CDR3 is TGCGCCAGCAGCCAAGAAACCAGGAACACTGAAGCTTTCTTT. The encoded protein is CASSQETRNTEAFF.

J is TRBJ2-2 and V is TRBV5-4; D unresolved. This CDR3 is 16 amino acids long. Germline V gene lookup returns CDR1 SGHNT and CDR2 YYREEE (reference sequence). V was pared by 0 bases and J by 0 bases, with 9 bases between. Here the CDR3 DNA reads TGTGCCAGCAGCTTGGATTCAGTCGCGAACACCGGGGAGCTGTTTTTT. It encodes CASSLDSVANTGELFF.

The chain couples TRBV6-1 to TRBJ1-1, with 9 positions matching TRBD1. CDR1 MNHNS and CDR2 SASEGT come from the germline V gene. The CDR3 length is 14 residues. The trim removed 9 bases at V and 5 bases at J, leaving 10 bases unmatched. CDR3 residues: CASVLDRGRTEAFF. The CDR3 bases are TGTGCCAGTGTACTCGACAGGGGGAGAACTGAAGCTTTCTTT.

This chain uses TRBV20-1 with TRBJ2-5; TRBD2 matches 11 bases. Trimming cost V 6 bases and J 4 bases; bases outside gene matches: 7. Per the germline V gene, CDR1 is DFQATT and CDR2 is SNEGSKA (reference sequence). This CDR3 is 14 amino acids long. The CDR3 is CSAQTSGSPETQYF. The CDR3 DNA reads as TGCAGTGCCCAAACTAGCGGGAGCCCAGAGACCCAGTACTTC.

The rearrangement joins TRBV20-1 to TRBJ2-7; D unresolved. The germline V gene encodes CDR1 DFQATT and CDR2 SNEGSKA (reference sequence). V lost 5 bases, J lost 3 bases, and 14 bases lay in between. The CDR3 sequence is 13 residues long. The CDR3, as DNA: TGCAGTGCTTTTCCCGGGTTCAACTACGAGCAGTACTTC. Protein product: CSAFPGFNYEQYF.

In its sample, this clonotype was seen once. The gene calls are TRBV7-9 and TRBJ2-7; tentative D call: TRBD2 (5 bases). This CDR3 has 12 amino acids. V shed 5 bases and J shed 6 bases, with 11 bases lying between them. Looked up from germline, CDR1 is SEHNR and CDR2 is FQNEAQ (reference sequence). CDR3 sequence reads: CASSPASFEQYF. The CDR3 DNA is TGTGCCAGCAGCCCAGCTAGCTTCGAGCAGTACTTC.

The rearrangement links TRBV27 to TRBJ2-3; D is possibly TRBD2 (6 bases). In germline, CDR1 is MNHEY, CDR2 SMNVEV (reference sequence). V was clipped by 4 bases and J by 1 base, with 15 bases between them. The CDR3 has 16 residues. The DNA of the CDR3 is TGTGCCAGCAGTTCCCCTTTCGGGAGTGGCACAGATACGCAGTATTTT. This gives the protein CASSSPFGSGTDTQYF.

CDR3 loop: CASSPSQGSLEQYF. As DNA, the CDR3 is TGTGCCAGCTCACCATCCCAGGGATCTCTCGAGCAGTACTTC. The rearrangement uses TRBV18 and TRBJ2-7, with D perhaps TRBD1 (5 bases). The CDR3 sequence is 14 residues long. Germline assignment: CDR1 KGHSH and CDR2 LQKENI. V dropped 2 bases and J dropped 6 bases, with 14 bases sitting between them.

J is TRBJ1-2 and V is TRBV2; D is possibly TRBD1 (6 bases). The CDR3 runs 14 residues. Germline CDR1 is SNHLY and CDR2 is FYNNEI. V was pared by 4 bases and J by 8 bases, with 17 bases between. The CDR3 nucleotides are TGTGCCAGCAGTGTACAGGGCAGCCTCAGCGGCTACACCTTC. The encoded protein is CASSVQGSLSGYTF.

The chain links TRBV7-2 to TRBJ2-7; no firm D call. Germline V gene sequence: CDR1 SGHTA, CDR2 FQGNSA. Trimming took off 0 bases at V and 4 bases at J, with 10 bases between the two ends. CDR3 size: 14 residues. The CDR3 loop is CASSLAFGLYEQYF. The CDR3 DNA reads TGTGCCAGCAGCTTAGCATTCGGGCTTTACGAGCAGTACTTC.

V gene TRBV2 combines with J gene TRBJ1-5; tentative D call: TRBD1 (6 bases). Trimming stripped 4 bases from V and 1 base from J, with 11 bases between. This CDR3 has 15 residues. The germline V gene encodes CDR1 SNHLY and CDR2 FYNNEI. CDR3 DNA sequence: TGTGCCAGCAGTGCGGACAGTCTCAGCAATCAGCCCCAGCATTTT. Protein product: CASSADSLSNQPQHF.

The chain joins TRBV12-3 or TRBV12-4 to TRBJ2-1; D remains ambiguous. The V and J ends lost 3 bases and 8 bases respectively, with 8 bases between them. The CDR3 has 12 residues. The CDR3 here is CASSFSSHEQFF. The CDR3, as DNA: TGTGCCAGCAGTTTTAGCTCCCATGAGCAGTTCTTC.

This chain uses TRBV6-6 with TRBJ1-1, with a weak D call TRBD1 (5 bases). Germline V lookup: CDR1 MNHNY, CDR2 SVGAGI (reference sequence). CDR3 size: 12 residues. V lost 2 bases and J 9 bases, leaving 10 bases between the germline ends. This CDR3 reads CASSYGTKQAFF. The CDR3, as DNA: TGTGCCAGCAGTTACGGGACCAAGCAAGCTTTCTTT.

The rearrangement links TRBV5-1 to TRBJ2-1; possibly TRBD2 for D (5 bases). Germline V gene lookup returns CDR1 SGHRS and CDR2 YFSETQ. V was shortened by 0 bases and J by 14 bases, with 9 bases between the two germline ends. The CDR3 consists of 11 residues. DNA of the CDR3: TGCGCCAGCAGCTTGGAGGGAGCCGAGTTCTTC. It translates to CASSLEGAEFF.

The chain has TRBV20-1 and TRBJ1-1, with a weak D call TRBD1 (6 bases). Germline V gene sequence: CDR1 DFQATT, CDR2 SNEGSKA (reference sequence). The CDR3 is made up of 13 amino acids. Deletions cut 5 bases from V and 0 bases from J, with 10 bases between. The CDR3 DNA reads TGCAGTGCTGGAGGACAGATGAACACTGAAGCTTTCTTT. Protein: CSAGGQMNTEAFF.

The V and J genes are TRBV25-1 and TRBJ2-1; D is unresolved. The V end lost 2 bases, the J end lost 9 bases, and 8 bases lay between the germline ends. This CDR3 spans 12 amino acids. Per germline, CDR1 MGHDK and CDR2 SYGVNS. This CDR3 is CASSELWGEQFF. The CDR3 DNA follows: TGTGCCAGCAGTGAACTGTGGGGTGAGCAGTTCTTC.

The chain uses TRBV4-2 and TRBJ1-2; the match to TRBD1 covers 8 bases. CDR1 and CDR2 from the germline V gene are LGHNA and YNFKEQ. Losses at the gene ends were 3 bases for V and 8 bases for J; bases not matched to a gene: 5. The CDR3 totals 13 residues. The CDR3 DNA reads TGTGCCAGCAGCCAGGCGGACAGGGACGGCTACACCTTC. Amino acid sequence: CASSQADRDGYTF.